This T cell receptor beta chain derives from a study of blood T cell repertoires in COVID-19. Measured with immunoSEQ multiplex PCR; TCRdb has only the in-frame clones, and not every one. The table includes approximately 110,000 clones, approximately 80% detected once. This clonotype originated in a man aged 65 to 85 with active or convalescent COVID-19. The sequenced material came from peripheral blood.

CDR3 sequence (DNA): TGTGCCAGCAGGACAGGGTGGGGGTTTTACGAGCAGTACTTC. It specifies CASRTGWGFYEQYF. The gene calls are TRBV11-2 and TRBJ2-7; the match to TRBD1 covers 7 bases. This CDR3 has 14 residues. Germline V gene data show CDR1 as SGHAT and CDR2 as FQNNGV. V gave up 6 bases and J gave up 4 bases; unmatched junction bases: 9.